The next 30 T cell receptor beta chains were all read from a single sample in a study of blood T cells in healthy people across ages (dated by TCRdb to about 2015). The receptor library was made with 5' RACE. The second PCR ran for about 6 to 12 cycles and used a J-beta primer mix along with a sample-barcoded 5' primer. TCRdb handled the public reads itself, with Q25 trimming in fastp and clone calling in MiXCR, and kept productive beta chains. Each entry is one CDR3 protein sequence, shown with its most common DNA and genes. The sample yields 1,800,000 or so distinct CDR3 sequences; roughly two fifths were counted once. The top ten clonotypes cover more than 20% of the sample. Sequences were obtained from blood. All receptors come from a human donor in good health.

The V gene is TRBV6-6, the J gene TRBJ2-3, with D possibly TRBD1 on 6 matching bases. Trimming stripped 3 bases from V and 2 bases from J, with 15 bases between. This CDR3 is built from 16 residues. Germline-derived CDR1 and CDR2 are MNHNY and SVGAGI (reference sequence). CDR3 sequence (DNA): TGTGCCAGCAGTTATCCCAGGGGTTCCCTCACAGATACGCAGTATTTT. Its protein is CASSYPRGSLTDTQYF.

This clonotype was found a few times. For the CDR3, the DNA is TGCGCCAGCAGCCACGTACAGGGTGATTCACCCCTCCACTTT. This translates into CASSHVQGDSPLHF. The chain employs TRBV4-3 and TRBJ1-6; the D gene is possibly TRBD1 (6 bases). The CDR3 consists of 14 residues. The V end was cut by 3 bases, the J end by 8 bases, with 11 bases between. From germline, CDR1 is LGHNA and CDR2 YSLEER.

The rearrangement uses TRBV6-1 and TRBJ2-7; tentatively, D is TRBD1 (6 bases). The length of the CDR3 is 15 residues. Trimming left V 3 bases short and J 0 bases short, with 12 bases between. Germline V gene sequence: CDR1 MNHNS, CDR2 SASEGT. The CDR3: CASSDQGPSSYEQYF. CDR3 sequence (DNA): TGTGCCAGCAGTGATCAGGGGCCCAGCTCCTACGAGCAGTACTTC.

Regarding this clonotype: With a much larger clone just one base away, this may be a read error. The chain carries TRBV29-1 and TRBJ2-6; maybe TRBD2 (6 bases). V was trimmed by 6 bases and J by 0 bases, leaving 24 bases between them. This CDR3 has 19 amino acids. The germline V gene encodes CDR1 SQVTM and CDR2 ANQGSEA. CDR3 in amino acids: CSVLNGGRIGSSGANVLTF. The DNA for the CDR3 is TGCAGCGTACTAAACGGGGGAAGGATCGGTTCCTCTGGGGCCAACGTCCTGACTTTC. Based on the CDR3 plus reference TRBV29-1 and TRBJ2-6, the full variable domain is SAVISQKPSRDICQRGTSLTIQCQVDSQVTMMFWYRQQPGQSLTLIATANQGSEATYESGFVIDKFPISRPNLTFSTLTVSNMSPEDSSIYLCSVLNGGRIGSSGANVLTFGAGSRLTVL.

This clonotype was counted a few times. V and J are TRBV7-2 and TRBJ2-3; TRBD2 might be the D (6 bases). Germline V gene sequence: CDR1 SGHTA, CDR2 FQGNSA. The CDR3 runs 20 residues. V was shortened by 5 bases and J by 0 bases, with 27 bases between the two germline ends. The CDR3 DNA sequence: TGTGCCAGCAGCAGACGGGGTGGAGGGCCCTCAAGCCGCAGCACAGATACGCAGTATTTT. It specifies CASSRRGGGPSSRSTDTQYF.

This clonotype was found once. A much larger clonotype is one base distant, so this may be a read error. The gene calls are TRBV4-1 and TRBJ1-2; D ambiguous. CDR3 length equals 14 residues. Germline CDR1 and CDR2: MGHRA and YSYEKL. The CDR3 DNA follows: TGCGCCAGCGGCCAACCGGGGATCAGGTCGGGCTACACCTTC. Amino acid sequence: CASGQPGIRSGYTF.

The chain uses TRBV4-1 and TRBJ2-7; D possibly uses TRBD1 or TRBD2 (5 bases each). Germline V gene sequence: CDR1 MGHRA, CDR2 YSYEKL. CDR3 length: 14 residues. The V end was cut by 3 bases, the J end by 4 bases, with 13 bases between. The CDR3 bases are TGCGCCAGCAGCCACGAACAGAGGGGTTACGAGCAGTACTTC. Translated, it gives CASSHEQRGYEQYF.

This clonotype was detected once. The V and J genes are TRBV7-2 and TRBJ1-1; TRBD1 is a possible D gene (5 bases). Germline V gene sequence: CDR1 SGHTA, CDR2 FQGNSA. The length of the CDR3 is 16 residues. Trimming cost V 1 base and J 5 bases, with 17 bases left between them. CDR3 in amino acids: CASSLGVGGARTEAFF. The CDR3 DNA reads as TGTGCCAGCAGCTTAGGGGTCGGAGGGGCGCGGACTGAAGCTTTCTTT.

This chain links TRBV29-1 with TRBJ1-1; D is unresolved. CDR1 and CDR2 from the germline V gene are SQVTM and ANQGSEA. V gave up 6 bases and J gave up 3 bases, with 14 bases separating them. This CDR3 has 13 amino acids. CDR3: CSVVEGADTEAFF. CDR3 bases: TGCAGCGTGGTTGAAGGTGCGGACACTGAAGCTTTCTTT.

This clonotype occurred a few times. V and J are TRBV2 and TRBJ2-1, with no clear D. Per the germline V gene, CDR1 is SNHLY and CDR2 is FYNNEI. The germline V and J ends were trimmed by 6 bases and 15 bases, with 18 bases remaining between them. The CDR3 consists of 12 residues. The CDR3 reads CASSLLGPQGFF. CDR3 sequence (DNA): TGTGCCAGCAGCCTACTTGGGCCTCAAGGGTTCTTC.

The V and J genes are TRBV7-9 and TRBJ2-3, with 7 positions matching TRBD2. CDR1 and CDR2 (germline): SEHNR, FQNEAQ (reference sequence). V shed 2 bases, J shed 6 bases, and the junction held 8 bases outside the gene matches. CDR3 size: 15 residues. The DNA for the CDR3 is TGTGCCAGCAGCTTAACTGGACTAGTATCGGATACGCAGTATTTT. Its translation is CASSLTGLVSDTQYF.

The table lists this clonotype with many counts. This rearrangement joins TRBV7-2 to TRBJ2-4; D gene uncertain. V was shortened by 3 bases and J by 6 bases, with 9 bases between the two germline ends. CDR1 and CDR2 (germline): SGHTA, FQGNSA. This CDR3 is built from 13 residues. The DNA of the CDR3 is TGTGCCAGCAGCTTTGGGTGGGGAAACATTCAGTACTTC. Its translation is CASSFGWGNIQYF.

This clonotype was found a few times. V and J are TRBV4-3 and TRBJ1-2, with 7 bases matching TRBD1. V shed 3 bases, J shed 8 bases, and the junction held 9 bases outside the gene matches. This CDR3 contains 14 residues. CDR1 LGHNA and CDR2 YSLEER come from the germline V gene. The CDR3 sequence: CASSHTGEGIGYTF. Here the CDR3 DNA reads TGCGCCAGCAGCCATACAGGGGAGGGTATAGGCTACACCTTC.

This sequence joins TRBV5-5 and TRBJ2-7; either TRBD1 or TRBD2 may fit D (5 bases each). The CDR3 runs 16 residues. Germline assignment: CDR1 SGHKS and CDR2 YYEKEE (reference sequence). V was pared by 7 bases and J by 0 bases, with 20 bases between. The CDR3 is CASGQPGRTDSYEQYF. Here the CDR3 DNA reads TGTGCCAGCGGACAACCGGGACGGACGGACTCCTACGAGCAGTACTTC.

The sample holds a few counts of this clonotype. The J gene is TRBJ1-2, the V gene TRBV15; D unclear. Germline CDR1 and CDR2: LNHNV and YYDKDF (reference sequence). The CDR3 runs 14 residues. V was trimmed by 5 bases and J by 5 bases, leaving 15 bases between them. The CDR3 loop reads CATSPATGYYGYTF. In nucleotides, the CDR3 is TGTGCCACCAGCCCCGCCACCGGGTATTATGGCTACACCTTC.

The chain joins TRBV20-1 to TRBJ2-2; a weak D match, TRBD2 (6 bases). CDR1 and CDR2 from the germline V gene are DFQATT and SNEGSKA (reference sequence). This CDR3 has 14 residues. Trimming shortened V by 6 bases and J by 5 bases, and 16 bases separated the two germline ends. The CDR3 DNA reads TGCAGTGCCTCCCTCTGGGGGGAGACCGGGGAGCTGTTTTTT. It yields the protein CSASLWGETGELFF.

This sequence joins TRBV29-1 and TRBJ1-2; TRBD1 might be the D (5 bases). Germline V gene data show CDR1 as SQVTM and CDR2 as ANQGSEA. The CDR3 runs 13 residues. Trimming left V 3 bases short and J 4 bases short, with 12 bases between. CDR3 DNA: TGCAGCGTTGAGCCGGGGACCCGCTATGGCTACACCTTC. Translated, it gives CSVEPGTRYGYTF.

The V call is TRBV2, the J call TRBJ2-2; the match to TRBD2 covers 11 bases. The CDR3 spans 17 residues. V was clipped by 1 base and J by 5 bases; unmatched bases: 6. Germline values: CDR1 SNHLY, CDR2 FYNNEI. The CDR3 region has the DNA TGTGCCAGCAGTGAAGTCGTGACTAGCGGGGAGACCGGGGAGCTGTTTTTT. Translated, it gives CASSEVVTSGETGELFF.

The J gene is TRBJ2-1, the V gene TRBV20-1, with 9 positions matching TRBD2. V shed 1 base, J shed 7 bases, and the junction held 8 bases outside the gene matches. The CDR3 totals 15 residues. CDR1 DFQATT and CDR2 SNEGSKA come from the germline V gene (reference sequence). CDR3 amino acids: CSARGGGGAWNEQFF. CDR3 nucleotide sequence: TGCAGTGCTAGAGGAGGCGGGGGGGCCTGGAATGAGCAGTTCTTC.

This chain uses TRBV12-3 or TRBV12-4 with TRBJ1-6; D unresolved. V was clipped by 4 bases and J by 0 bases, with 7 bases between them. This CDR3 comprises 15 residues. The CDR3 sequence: CASSSDYSYNSPLHF. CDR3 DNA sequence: TGTGCCAGCAGTTCGGACTACTCCTATAATTCACCCCTCCACTTT.

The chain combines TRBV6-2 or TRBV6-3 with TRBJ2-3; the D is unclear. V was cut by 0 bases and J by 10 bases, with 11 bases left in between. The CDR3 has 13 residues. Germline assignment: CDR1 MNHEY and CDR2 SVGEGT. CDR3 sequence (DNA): TGTGCCAGCAGTTACTCTAAGAGCAACGCGCAGTATTTT. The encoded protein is CASSYSKSNAQYF.

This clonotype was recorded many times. This chain's CDR3 is CSVTPSGDIQYF. CDR3 bases: TGCAGCGTTACCCCGTCGGGGGACATTCAGTACTTC. The chain has TRBV29-1 and TRBJ2-4; a weak D match, TRBD2 (6 bases). V was cut by 5 bases and J by 8 bases, with 13 bases left in between. The CDR3 spans 12 residues. Per the germline V gene, CDR1 is SQVTM and CDR2 is ANQGSEA. The full variable domain, with the rest looked up from reference TRBV29-1 and TRBJ2-4, is SAVISQKPSRDICQRGTSLTIQCQVDSQVTMMFWYRQQPGQSLTLIATANQGSEATYESGFVIDKFPISRPNLTFSTLTVSNMSPEDSSIYLCSVTPSGDIQYFGAGTRLSVL.

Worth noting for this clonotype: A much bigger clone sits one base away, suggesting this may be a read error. This chain's CDR3 is CASSGDRVDEQFF. CDR3 DNA: TGTGCCAGCAGCGGGGACAGGGTGGATGAGCAGTTCTTC. The chain couples TRBV7-8 to TRBJ2-1; 9 bases agree with TRBD1. The ends lost 5 bases at V and 8 bases at J; junction bases unmatched: 4. Germline CDR1 is SGHVS and CDR2 is FQNEAQ. The CDR3 has 13 residues. Full variable domain (missing parts from reference TRBV7-8 and TRBJ2-1): GAGVSQSPRYKVAKRGQDVALRCDPISGHVSLFWYQQALGQGPEFLTYFQNEAQLDKSGLPSDRFFAERPEGSVSTLKIQRTQQEDSAVYLCASSGDRVDEQFFGPGTRLTVL.

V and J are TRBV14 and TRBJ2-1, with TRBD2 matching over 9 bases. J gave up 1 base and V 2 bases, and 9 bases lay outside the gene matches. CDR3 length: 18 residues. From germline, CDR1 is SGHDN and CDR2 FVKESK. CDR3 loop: CASSQTAGGPLSYNEQFF. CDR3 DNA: TGTGCCAGCAGCCAAACAGCGGGGGGACCTTTATCCTACAATGAGCAGTTCTTC.

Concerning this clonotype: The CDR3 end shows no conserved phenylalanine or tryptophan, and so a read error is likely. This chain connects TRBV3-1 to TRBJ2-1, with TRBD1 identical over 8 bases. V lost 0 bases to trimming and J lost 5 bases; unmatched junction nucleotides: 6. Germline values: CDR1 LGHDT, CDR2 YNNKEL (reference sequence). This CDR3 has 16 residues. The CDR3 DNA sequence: TGTGCCAGCAGCCAAGAAGAGGACAGGGCCCACAATGAGCAGTTCGTC. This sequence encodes CASSQEEDRAHNEQFV.

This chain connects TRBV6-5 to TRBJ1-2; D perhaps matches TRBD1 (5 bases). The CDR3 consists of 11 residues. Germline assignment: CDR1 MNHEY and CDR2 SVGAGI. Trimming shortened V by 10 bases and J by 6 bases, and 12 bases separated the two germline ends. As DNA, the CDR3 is TGTGCCACGAGGCGGGGGAATGGCTACACCTTC. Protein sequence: CATRRGNGYTF.

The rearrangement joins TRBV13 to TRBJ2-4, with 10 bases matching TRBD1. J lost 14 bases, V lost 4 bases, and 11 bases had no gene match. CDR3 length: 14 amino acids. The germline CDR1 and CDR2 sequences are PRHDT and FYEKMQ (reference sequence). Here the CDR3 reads CASSYGTGVREEYF. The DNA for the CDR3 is TGTGCCAGCAGCTACGGGACAGGGGTTCGAGAGGAGTACTTC.

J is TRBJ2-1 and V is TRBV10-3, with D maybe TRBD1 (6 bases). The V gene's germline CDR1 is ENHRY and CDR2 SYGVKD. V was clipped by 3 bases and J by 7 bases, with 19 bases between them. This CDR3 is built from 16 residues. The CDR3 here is CAISERRAGVGNEQFF. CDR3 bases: TGTGCCATCAGTGAAAGGCGGGCAGGGGTCGGGAATGAGCAGTTCTTC.

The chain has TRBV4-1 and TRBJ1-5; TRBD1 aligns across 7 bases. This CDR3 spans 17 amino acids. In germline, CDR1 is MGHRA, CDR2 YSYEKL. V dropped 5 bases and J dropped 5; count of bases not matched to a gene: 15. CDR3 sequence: CASSYLPGTELDQPQHF. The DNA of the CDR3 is TGCGCCAGCAGCTACCTACCCGGGACAGAGCTAGATCAGCCCCAGCATTTT.

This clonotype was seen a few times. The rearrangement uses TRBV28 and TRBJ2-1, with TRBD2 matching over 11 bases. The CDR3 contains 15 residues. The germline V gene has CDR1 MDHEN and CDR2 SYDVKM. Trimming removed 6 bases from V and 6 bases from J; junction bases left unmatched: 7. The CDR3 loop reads CASRLAGGPSNEQFF. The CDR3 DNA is TGTGCCAGCAGATTAGCGGGGGGGCCGTCCAATGAGCAGTTCTTC.